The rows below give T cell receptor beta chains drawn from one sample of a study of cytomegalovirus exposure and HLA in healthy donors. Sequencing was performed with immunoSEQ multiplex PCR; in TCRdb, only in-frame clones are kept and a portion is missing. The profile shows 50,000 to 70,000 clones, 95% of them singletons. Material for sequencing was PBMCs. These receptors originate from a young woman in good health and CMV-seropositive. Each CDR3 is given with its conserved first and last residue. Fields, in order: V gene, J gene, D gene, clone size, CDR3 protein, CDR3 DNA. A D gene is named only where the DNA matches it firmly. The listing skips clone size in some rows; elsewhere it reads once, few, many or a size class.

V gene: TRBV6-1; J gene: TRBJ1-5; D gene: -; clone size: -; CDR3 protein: CASRRYGQPQHF; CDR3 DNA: TGTGCCAGCAGACGGTATGGTCAGCCCCAGCATTTT
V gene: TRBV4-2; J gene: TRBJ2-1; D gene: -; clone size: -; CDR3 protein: CASSPSRDLIPLNEQFF; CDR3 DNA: TGTGCCAGCAGCCCTTCCAGGGATCTCATTCCTTTAAATGAGCAGTTCTTC
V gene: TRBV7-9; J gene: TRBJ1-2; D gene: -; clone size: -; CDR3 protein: CASSLINTSYGYTF; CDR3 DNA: TGTGCCAGCAGCTTAATTAACACCTCCTATGGCTACACCTTC
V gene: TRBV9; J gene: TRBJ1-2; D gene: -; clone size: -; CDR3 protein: CASSVLDSELGYTF; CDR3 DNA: TGTGCCAGCAGCGTATTGGACAGTGAGCTTGGCTACACCTTC
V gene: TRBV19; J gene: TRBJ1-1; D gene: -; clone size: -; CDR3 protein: CASSNGGRGRMTEAFF; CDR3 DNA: TGTGCCAGTAGTAATGGTGGGAGGGGACGGATGACTGAAGCTTTCTTT
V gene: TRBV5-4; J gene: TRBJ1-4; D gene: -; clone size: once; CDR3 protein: CASSQAGVNEKLFF; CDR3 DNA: TGTGCCAGCAGTCAGGCAGGGGTTAATGAAAAACTGTTTTTT
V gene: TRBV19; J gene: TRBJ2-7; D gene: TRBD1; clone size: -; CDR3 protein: CASSTTGLGEQYF; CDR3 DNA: TGTGCCAGTAGTACGACAGGGTTAGGCGAGCAGTACTTC
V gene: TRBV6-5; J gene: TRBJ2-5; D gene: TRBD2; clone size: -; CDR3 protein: CASSYSAGGPGETQYF; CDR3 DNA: TGTGCCAGCAGTTACTCGGCGGGGGGGCCGGGAGAGACCCAGTACTTC
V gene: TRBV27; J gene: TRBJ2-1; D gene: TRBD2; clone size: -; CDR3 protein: CASSLYSGLVGNEQFF; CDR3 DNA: TGTGCCAGCAGTTTATATAGCGGGCTTGTTGGCAATGAGCAGTTCTTC
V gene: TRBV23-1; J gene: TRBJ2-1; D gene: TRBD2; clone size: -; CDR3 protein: CASSLSGTSYNEQFF; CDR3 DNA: TGCGCCAGCAGTCTATCAGGGACTAGTTACAATGAGCAGTTCTTC
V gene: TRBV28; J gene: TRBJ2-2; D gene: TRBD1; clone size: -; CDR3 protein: CASSFRTGWTGELFF; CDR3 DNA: TGTGCCAGCAGTTTTCGGACAGGGTGGACCGGGGAGCTGTTTTTT
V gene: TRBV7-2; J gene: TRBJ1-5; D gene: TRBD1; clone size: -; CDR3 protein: CASSQRTGGIQPQHF; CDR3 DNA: TGTGCCAGCAGCCAAAGGACAGGGGGCATACAGCCCCAGCATTTT
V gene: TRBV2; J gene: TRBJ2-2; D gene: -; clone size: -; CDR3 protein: CASRTDLTGELFF; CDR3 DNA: TGTGCCAGCAGGACGGACTTAACCGGGGAGCTGTTTTTT
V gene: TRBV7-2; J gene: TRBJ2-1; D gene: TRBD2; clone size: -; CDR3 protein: CASSLAGTASGSYEQFF; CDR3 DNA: TGTGCCAGCAGCTTAGCGGGGACGGCTAGCGGGAGTTATGAGCAGTTCTTC
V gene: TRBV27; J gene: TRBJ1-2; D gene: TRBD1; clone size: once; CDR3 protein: CASSVNQGAGYGYTF; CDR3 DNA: TGTGCCAGCAGTGTAAATCAGGGGGCTGGCTATGGCTACACCTTC
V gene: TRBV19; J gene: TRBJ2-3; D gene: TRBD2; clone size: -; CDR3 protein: CASSARTSQTSSTDTQYF; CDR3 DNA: TGTGCCAGTAGTGCACGGACTAGCCAAACTTCTAGCACAGATACGCAGTATTTT
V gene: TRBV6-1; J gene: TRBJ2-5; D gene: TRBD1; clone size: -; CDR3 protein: CAIPKTRGLGETQYF; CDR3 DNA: TGTGCCATCCCGAAAACCAGGGGGCTGGGGGAGACCCAGTACTTC
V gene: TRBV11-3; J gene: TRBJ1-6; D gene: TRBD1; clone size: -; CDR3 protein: CASSRDSYNSPLHF; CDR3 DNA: TGTGCCAGCAGCCGGGACAGTTATAATTCACCCCTCCACTTT
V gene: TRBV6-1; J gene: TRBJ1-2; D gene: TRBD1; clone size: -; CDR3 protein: CASSDHPGQGVWIYGYTF; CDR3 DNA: TGTGCCAGCAGTGACCATCCGGGACAGGGGGTATGGATCTATGGCTACACCTTC
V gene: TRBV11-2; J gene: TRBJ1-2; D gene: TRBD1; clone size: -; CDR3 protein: CASSLGGSGQGNRGGYTF; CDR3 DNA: TGTGCCAGCAGCTTAGGGGGCTCGGGACAGGGGAACCGGGGAGGCTACACCTTC
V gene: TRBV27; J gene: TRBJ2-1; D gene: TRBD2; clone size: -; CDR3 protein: CASRHDLGLAGDNEQFF; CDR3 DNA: TGTGCCAGCAGACATGACCTCGGACTAGCGGGAGATAATGAGCAGTTCTTC
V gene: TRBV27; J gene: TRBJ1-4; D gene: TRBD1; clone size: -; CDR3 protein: CASSTRTGVGEKLFF; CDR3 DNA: TGTGCCAGCAGTACCCGGACAGGGGTGGGTGAAAAACTGTTTTTT
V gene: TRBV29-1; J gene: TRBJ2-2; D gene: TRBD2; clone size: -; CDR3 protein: CSVDRAGGTGELFF; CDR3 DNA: TGCAGCGTTGACCGAGCGGGGGGAACCGGGGAGCTGTTTTTT
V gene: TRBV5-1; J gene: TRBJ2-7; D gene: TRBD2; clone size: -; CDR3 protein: CASKRGRAVVEQYF; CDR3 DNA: TGCGCCAGCAAACGCGGGAGGGCCGTGGTCGAGCAGTACTTC
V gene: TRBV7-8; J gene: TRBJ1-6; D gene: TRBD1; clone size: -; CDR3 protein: CASSARDRKSPLHF; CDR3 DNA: TGTGCCAGCAGCGCCAGGGACAGAAAATCACCCCTCCACTTT
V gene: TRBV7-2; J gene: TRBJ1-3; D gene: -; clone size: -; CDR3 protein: CASSLSSGEGGNTIYF; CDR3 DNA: TGTGCCAGCAGCTTATCCTCAGGGGAGGGAGGAAACACCATATATTTT
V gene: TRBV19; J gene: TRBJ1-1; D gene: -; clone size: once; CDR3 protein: CASSIDLVTLRPNTEAFF; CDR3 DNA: TGTGCCAGTAGTATAGATCTAGTCACACTACGGCCGAACACTGAAGCTTTCTTT
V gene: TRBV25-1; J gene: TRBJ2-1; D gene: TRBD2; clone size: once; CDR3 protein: CASSGRRSGGYNEQFF; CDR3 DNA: TGTGCCAGCAGTGGACGTCGGAGCGGGGGATACAATGAGCAGTTCTTC
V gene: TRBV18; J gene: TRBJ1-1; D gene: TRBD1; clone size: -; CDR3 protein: CASSPRGTGSMNTEAFF; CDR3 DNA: TGTGCCAGCTCACCACGGGGGACAGGCTCAATGAACACTGAAGCTTTCTTT
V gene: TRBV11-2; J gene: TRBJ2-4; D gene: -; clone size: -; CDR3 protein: CASSLEYSDGENIQYF; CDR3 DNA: TGTGCCAGCAGCTTAGAGTATAGCGACGGAGAAAACATTCAGTACTTC
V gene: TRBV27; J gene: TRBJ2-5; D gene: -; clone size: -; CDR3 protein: CASSQIQGQKGKETQYF; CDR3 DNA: TGTGCCAGCAGTCAGATACAGGGCCAAAAAGGGAAAGAGACCCAGTACTTC
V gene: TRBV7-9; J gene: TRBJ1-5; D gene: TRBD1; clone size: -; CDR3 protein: CASSLQGIQPQHF; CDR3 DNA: TGTGCCAGCAGTCTACAGGGGATTCAGCCCCAGCATTTT
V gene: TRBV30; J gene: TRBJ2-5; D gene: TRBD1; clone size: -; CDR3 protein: CACQGDRQETQYF; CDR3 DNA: TGTGCCTGCCAGGGGGACAGGCAAGAGACCCAGTACTTC